This T cell receptor beta chain was obtained from a study of OX40 agonist ivuxolimab in advanced cancers. Samples of blood were obtained at baseline, on cycle 4 day 1, and on cycle 7 day 1. Libraries were prepared by immunoSEQ multiplex PCR; TCRdb keeps only in-frame clonotypes and omits some of them. This sample carries 20,000 or so clones, around three quarters of them seen once, and the ten largest clones take around 15%. Trimming cost V 1 base and J 7 bases; bases outside gene matches: 6. This CDR3 spans 16 amino acids. Germline CDR1 is SGHAT and CDR2 is FQNNGV. This receptor was obtained from an adult with an advanced solid tumor such as melanoma, head and neck, liver or kidney cancer. The starting material was CD4+ or CD8+ T cells sorted from blood, obtained in a trial of the OX40 agonist ivuxolimab. V gene TRBV11-2 combines with J gene TRBJ2-1, with TRBD2 identical over 11 bases. The CDR3 region is CASSLVASGRKNEQFF. The CDR3 bases are TGTGCCAGCAGCTTAGTCGCTAGCGGGAGGAAGAATGAGCAGTTCTTC.